Shown below are 4 T cell receptor beta chains from a single sample sequenced in a study of blood T cell repertoires in COVID-19. Method: immunoSEQ multiplex PCR; TCRdb's copy keeps in-frame clones and lacks some. The data contain 140,000 to 150,000 clones, just under 85% of them singletons. The sample comprised peripheral blood. These receptors were obtained from a woman aged 35 to 49 with active or convalescent COVID-19.

The rearrangement uses TRBV12-3 or TRBV12-4 and TRBJ1-2; D is uncertain. V gave up 4 bases and J gave up 8 bases, with 8 bases separating them. The CDR3 totals 11 residues. The CDR3 DNA sequence: TGTGCCAGCAGTTCGCTCGAGGGCTACACCTTC. This encodes CASSSLEGYTF.

In DNA, the CDR3 is TGTGCCAGCAGTTACGTAGGGCCACCGGCGGGTAGCAATCAGCCCCAGCATTTT. Amino acids: CASSYVGPPAGSNQPQHF. The chain recombines TRBV6-2 or TRBV6-3 with TRBJ1-5; D gene ambiguous. The V gene's germline CDR1 is MNHEY and CDR2 SVGEGT. This CDR3 is 18 amino acids long. The ends were cut back, 2 bases at V and 0 bases at J, with 17 bases in the middle.

V gene TRBV19 combines with J gene TRBJ2-1; 9 bases agree with TRBD1. Trimming removed 6 bases from V and 0 bases from J; junction bases left unmatched: 3. Germline CDR1 LNHDA, CDR2 SQIVND (reference sequence). The CDR3 extends over 15 amino acids. The CDR3, as DNA: TGTGCCAGTAGCCCGGGACAGGGCTCCTACAATGAGCAGTTCTTC. It is translated as CASSPGQGSYNEQFF.

V is TRBV28 and J is TRBJ1-2; D unclear. The germline V gene has CDR1 MDHEN and CDR2 SYDVKM. The CDR3 runs 12 residues. Trimming stripped 5 bases from V and 7 bases from J, with 11 bases between. The CDR3 reads CASSRPSGGYTF. Here the CDR3 DNA reads TGTGCCAGCAGTCGGCCTAGTGGTGGCTACACCTTC.